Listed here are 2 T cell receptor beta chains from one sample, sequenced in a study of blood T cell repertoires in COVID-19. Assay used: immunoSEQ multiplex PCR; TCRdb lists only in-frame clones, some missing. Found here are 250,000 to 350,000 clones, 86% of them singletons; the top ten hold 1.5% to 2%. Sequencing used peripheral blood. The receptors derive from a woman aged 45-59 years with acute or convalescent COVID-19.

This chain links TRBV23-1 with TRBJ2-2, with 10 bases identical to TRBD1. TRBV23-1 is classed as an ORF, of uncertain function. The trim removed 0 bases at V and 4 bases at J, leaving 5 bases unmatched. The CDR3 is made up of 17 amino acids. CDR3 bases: TGCGCCAGCAGTCAATCGGGACAGGGGACGGCCACCGGGGAGCTGTTTTTT. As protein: CASSQSGQGTATGELFF.

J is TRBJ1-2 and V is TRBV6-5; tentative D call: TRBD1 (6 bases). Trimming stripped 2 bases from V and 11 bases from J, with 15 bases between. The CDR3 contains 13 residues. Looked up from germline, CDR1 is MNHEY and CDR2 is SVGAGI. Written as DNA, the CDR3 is TGTGCCAGCAGTTACGCGAACAGGGTCGGGTACACCTTC. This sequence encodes CASSYANRVGYTF.